The clone carrying this T cell receptor beta chain was observed once. TCRdb's copy holds only in-frame clones and misses some; the assay was immunoSEQ multiplex PCR. The sample shows some 220,000 clones, about 90% of them seen only once. This entry belongs to a study of blood T cell repertoires in COVID-19. Study details: In Cohort 3, a recovered donor had either two negative PCRs, clearance, or symptom resolution. Whether acute or convalescent, the COVID-19 samples came from the United States, Italy and Spain.

Sequenced sample: PBMCs or T cells enriched from blood (not recorded which). This receptor was identified in a woman between 45 and 65 years old in a cohort exposed to, infected with or recovered from COVID-19 (not recorded which).

The CDR3 loop reads CASSPEGAETQYF. The CDR3 nucleotides are TGTGCCAGCAGCCCCGAGGGGGCGGAGACCCAGTACTTC. The chain joins TRBV4-2 to TRBJ2-5, with 7 positions matching TRBD1. Germline V gene sequence: CDR1 LGHNA, CDR2 YNFKEQ. V trimming: 4 bases; J trimming: 5 bases; junction bases outside the gene matches: 4. The CDR3 runs 13 residues.